This is a list of T cell receptor beta chains from one sample in a study of regulatory T cells in long-lasting Graves disease. TCRdb itself ran the multiplex PCR reads through MiXCR, one entry per CDR3 protein. This sample has about 530,000 distinct CDR3 sequences, with roughly 16% found just once. This same sample was also taken into another study, of T cells in Graves' hyperthyroidism and ophthalmopathy.

This specimen was peripheral blood mononuclear cells (PBMCs), taken at new diagnosis, from a patient treated with antithyroid drugs. The source is a middle-aged woman with Graves disease. Both conserved end residues are part of each CDR3. Size values are once, few and many counts, or a class for expanded clones, and some rows have none.

clone_size	v_call	cdr3_aa
many	TRBV20-1	CSARRELAGSSYEQYF
many	TRBV29-1	CSVEVENAGQLWTQYF
many	TRBV15	CATSGTGIEAFF
once	TRBV28	CASSRLWAGGQGEQFF
many	TRBV12-3/TRBV12-4	CASTTRPGGGYTEAFF
few	TRBV10-3	CAISGGNQETQYF
-	TRBV19	CASTFQGGATEAFF
many	TRBV18	CASSPDPGGREQFF
many	TRBV7-2	CASSAPGQGYRPGELFF
-	TRBV27	CASSITGTYNEQFF